This T cell receptor (beta chain) stems from a study of T and B cells in COVID-19 patients. At the level of the study: COVID-19 patients gave peripheral blood either during active infection or after recovery.

From blood, about 250-500 ng of genomic DNA served as TRB template. TRB rearrangements were amplified by multiplex PCR with BIOMED2 TRB-A/B primers. Using its own MiXCR run on the multiplex PCR reads, TCRdb lists one record per CDR3 protein. Among fewer than 6,000 distinct CDR3 sequences listed, 21% were seen once. Input material: blood. The sequence was obtained from a human donor with active COVID-19.

CDR3 nucleotides: TGCAGTCCCTATGGAGAGACCTACGAGCAGTACTTC. Translated, it gives CSPYGETYEQYF. This chain connects TRBV20-1 to TRBJ2-7; D is unresolved. The CDR3 is 12 amino acids. Germline CDR1 is DFQATT and CDR2 is SNEGSKA (reference sequence). Deletions cut 8 bases from V and 2 bases from J, with 13 bases between.